A single sample gave rise to the 15 T cell receptor beta chains below, sequenced in a study of blood T cell repertoires in COVID-19. Assay used: immunoSEQ multiplex PCR; TCRdb lists only in-frame clones, some missing. Found here are 240,000 or so clones, about 89% of them singletons; the top ten hold 8% to 10%. Sequenced: PBMCs or T cells enriched from blood (not recorded which). Every receptor here comes from a man aged 35 to 55 who had recovered from COVID-19.

V gene TRBV5-1 combines with J gene TRBJ2-1; 7 positions agree with TRBD1. The CDR3 has 14 amino acids. Trimming took 10 bases from V and 0 from J; bases not matched to a gene: 7. Germline V gives CDR1 SGHRS, CDR2 YFSETQ. As DNA, the CDR3 is TGCGCCTCCTCTGACAGGGACTCCTACAATGAGCAGTTCTTC. Its translation is CASSDRDSYNEQFF. The whole variable domain, filled in from reference TRBV5-1 and TRBJ2-1, reads KAGVTQTPRYLIKTRGQQVTLSCSPISGHRSVSWYQQTPGQGLQFLFEYFSETQRNKGNFPGRFSGRQFSNSRSEMNVSTLELGDSALYLCASSDRDSYNEQFFGPGTRLTVL.

This chain joins TRBV27 and TRBJ1-2; D is ambiguous. The CDR3 runs to 15 residues. CDR1 and CDR2 from the germline V gene are MNHEY and SMNVEV (reference sequence). V was trimmed by 6 bases and J by 4 bases, leaving 18 bases between them. The CDR3 loop reads CASRSGRAIVYGYTF. Written as DNA, the CDR3 is TGTGCCAGCAGATCTGGGAGGGCCATAGTCTATGGCTACACCTTC.

For this clone: Other DNA variants within this sample encode the same CDR3. The CDR3 DNA reads as TGCGCCAGCAGCTTGGGACAGAACACCGGGGAGCTGTTTTTT. The encoded protein is CASSLGQNTGELFF. This chain joins TRBV5-1 and TRBJ2-2; D unclear. V was shortened by 0 bases and J by 1 base, with 4 bases between the two germline ends. CDR3 length equals 14 residues. Looked up from germline, CDR1 is SGHRS and CDR2 is YFSETQ. The variable domain in full, completed from reference TRBV5-1 and TRBJ2-2, reads KAGVTQTPRYLIKTRGQQVTLSCSPISGHRSVSWYQQTPGQGLQFLFEYFSETQRNKGNFPGRFSGRQFSNSRSEMNVSTLELGDSALYLCASSLGQNTGELFFGEGSRLTVL.

The DNA for the CDR3 is TGTGCCAGCAGGCGACAGACCCCAAATGAGCAGTTCTTC. It is translated as CASRRQTPNEQFF. The chain uses TRBV2 and TRBJ2-1; TRBD1 might be the D (5 bases). The CDR3 contains 13 residues. Germline V CDR1 and CDR2: SNHLY, FYNNEI. Trimming cost V 6 bases and J 7 bases, with 13 bases left between them.

V usage is TRBV6-6 and J usage is TRBJ1-5; perhaps TRBD1 as D (5 bases). Trimming removed 7 bases at V and 2 bases at J, with 9 bases between. Germline CDR1 MNHNY, CDR2 SVGAGI (reference sequence). This CDR3 region has 13 residues. CDR3 in DNA: TGTGCCAGCACCCTAGGGGGCAATCAGCCCCAGCATTTT. Amino acid sequence: CASTLGGNQPQHF.

This chain joins TRBV18 and TRBJ1-3; 7 nucleotides agree with TRBD1. Germline V gene sequence: CDR1 KGHSH, CDR2 LQKENI. The V gene end was trimmed by 5 bases and the J gene end by 0 bases; junction bases not matched to a gene: 4. The CDR3 runs to 15 residues. CDR3 nucleotides: TGTGCCAGCTCAGCCGGGACAGTCTCTGGAAACACCATATATTTT. Translating it yields CASSAGTVSGNTIYF.

The chain couples TRBV9 to TRBJ2-7; perhaps TRBD2 as D (5 bases). V was trimmed by 3 bases and J by 4 bases, leaving 11 bases between them. Per germline, CDR1 SGDLS and CDR2 YYNGEE. The CDR3 is 13 amino acids. As DNA, the CDR3 is TGTGCCAGCAGCGCAGAGGGCTTATACGAGCAGTACTTC. Protein product: CASSAEGLYEQYF.

The chain carries TRBV5-1 and TRBJ2-3, with TRBD2 matching 13 bases. Germline lookup yields CDR1 SGHRS and CDR2 YFSETQ. CDR3 length: 18 amino acids. J was trimmed by 3 bases and V by 0 bases; bases with no gene match: 7. The CDR3 loop reads CASSLVGTSGAGTDTQYF. The CDR3 nucleotides are TGCGCCAGCAGCTTGGTAGGGACTAGCGGGGCTGGGACAGATACGCAGTATTTT. Full variable domain (remainder filled in from reference TRBV5-1 and TRBJ2-3): KAGVTQTPRYLIKTRGQQVTLSCSPISGHRSVSWYQQTPGQGLQFLFEYFSETQRNKGNFPGRFSGRQFSNSRSEMNVSTLELGDSALYLCASSLVGTSGAGTDTQYFGPGTRLTVL.

V usage is TRBV3-1 (or the pseudogene TRBV3-2) and J usage is TRBJ2-5, with 10 bases matching TRBD2. Germline-derived CDR1 and CDR2 are LGHDT and YNNKEL (reference sequence). The CDR3 sequence is 14 residues long. Losses at the gene ends were 4 bases for V and 3 bases for J; bases not matched to a gene: 2. CDR3: CASSPLAGEETQYF. In nucleotides, the CDR3 is TGTGCCAGCAGCCCTCTAGCGGGGGAAGAGACCCAGTACTTC.

The chain combines TRBV10-2 with TRBJ2-2; D perhaps matches TRBD1 (6 bases). Germline V gives CDR1 WSHSY, CDR2 SAAADI. The V end was cut by 7 bases, the J end by 5 bases, with 14 bases between. This CDR3 has 14 amino acids. The CDR3 nucleotides read TGCGCCAGCACAACAGGGCTATGGACCGGGGAGCTGTTTTTT. It specifies CASTTGLWTGELFF.

The DNA of the CDR3 is TGTGCCAGCAGTTTGGCGGGAGAGAGTCAGATAAACACCGGGGAGCTGTTTTTT. Translating it yields CASSLAGESQINTGELFF. The chain couples TRBV28 to TRBJ2-2, with 7 nucleotides matching TRBD2. There are 18 residues in the CDR3. Germline loops: CDR1 MDHEN, CDR2 SYDVKM. V trimming: 3 bases; J trimming: 2 bases; junction bases outside the gene matches: 12.

V usage is TRBV5-6 and J usage is TRBJ2-7; 10 bases line up with TRBD2. The CDR3 loop spans 14 amino acids. With 5 bases clipped from V and 3 bases from J, the junction kept 5 bases outside the gene matches. Germline assignment: CDR1 SGHDT and CDR2 YYEEEE. The CDR3 DNA is TGTGCCAGCAGGTGGACTAGCGGAAACTACGAGCAGTACTTC. Encoded protein: CASRWTSGNYEQYF.

The V call is TRBV4-3, the J call TRBJ2-7, with D possibly matching TRBD2 (5 bases). The germline gives CDR1 LGHNA, CDR2 YSLEER. Trimming cost V 0 bases and J 1 base, with 13 bases left between them. This CDR3 comprises 16 residues. The CDR3: CASSQDTVTGSYEQYF. CDR3 bases: TGCGCCAGCAGCCAAGATACGGTGACGGGATCCTACGAGCAGTACTTC.

The chain is built from TRBV19 and TRBJ2-4; TRBD1 agrees at 10 bases. The germline V gene encodes CDR1 LNHDA and CDR2 SQIVND (reference sequence). CDR3 length equals 16 residues. Losses at the gene ends were 3 bases for V and 7 bases for J; bases not matched to a gene: 9. CDR3 sequence: CASSILRDRGRNIQYF. Here the CDR3 DNA reads TGTGCCAGTAGTATCTTGCGGGACAGGGGCCGGAACATTCAGTACTTC.

The V gene is TRBV11-2, the J gene TRBJ1-1; 8 bases are a match to TRBD1. Trimming at V came to 8 bases and at J to 3 bases, leaving 5 bases not matched to a gene. The CDR3 has 13 amino acids. Germline-derived CDR1 and CDR2 are SGHAT and FQNNGV. CDR3 residues: CASGRQGYTEAFF. CDR3 DNA sequence: TGTGCCAGCGGAAGACAGGGGTACACTGAAGCTTTCTTT.